Listed below are T cell receptor beta chains from one sample, sequenced in a study of graft-versus-host responses after intestinal transplantation. What these receptors recognize is not known. Profiled with immunoSEQ multiplex PCR; TCRdb holds only in-frame clones, not every one. The table records 80,000 to 100,000 clones, roughly nine tenths of them present only once. Specimen: unstimulated CD4+ T cells sorted from spleen or lymph node cells, collected before intestinal transplant. The source is a human donor who received an intestinal transplant. The conserved cysteine and the conserved F or W are not part of the CDR3 here.

len | v_gene | CDR3aa
12 | TRBV7-3 | ASSRLASYNEQF
9 | TRBV7-9 | ASSPENGYT
12 | TRBV11-1 | ASSLGDRADGYT
12 | TRBV7-8 | ASSPDRAWETQY
11 | TRBV7-3 | ASSSQGLGELF
14 | TRBV6-5 | ASSSGQPSEGYGYT
12 | TRBV7-2 | ASSLERGGGTQY
13 | TRBV10-3 | AIGGNRGATYGYT
15 | TRBV5-1 | ASTPGTSGGANFQQY
12 | TRBV10-3 | AISESTGGSPLH
12 | TRBV4-1 | ASSQDGLYYGYT
12 | TRBV6-5 | ASSYSQGAREQF
17 | TRBV2 | ASSEYEGAGSSYNSPLH
15 | TRBV7-6 | ASSPWAGTGVRVELF
13 | TRBV5-4 | ASSFPGLDGNEQF
11 | TRBV5-1 | ASDPRGEGGYT